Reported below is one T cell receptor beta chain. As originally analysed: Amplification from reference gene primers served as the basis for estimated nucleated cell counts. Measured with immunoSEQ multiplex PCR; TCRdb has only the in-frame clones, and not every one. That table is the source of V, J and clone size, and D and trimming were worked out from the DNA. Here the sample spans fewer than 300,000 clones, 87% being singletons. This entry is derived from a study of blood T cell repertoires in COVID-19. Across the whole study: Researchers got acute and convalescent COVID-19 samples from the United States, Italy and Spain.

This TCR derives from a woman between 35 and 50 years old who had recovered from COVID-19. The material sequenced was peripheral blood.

DNA for the CDR3: TGTGCCAGCAGTGAGCTGCGGGTCACTAATGGCTACACCTTC. Translated: CASSELRVTNGYTF. V usage is TRBV6-1 and J usage is TRBJ1-2; D call uncertain. The CDR3 sequence is 14 residues long. V was clipped by 3 bases and J by 6 bases, with 14 bases between them. Germline V CDR1 and CDR2: MNHNS, SASEGT.